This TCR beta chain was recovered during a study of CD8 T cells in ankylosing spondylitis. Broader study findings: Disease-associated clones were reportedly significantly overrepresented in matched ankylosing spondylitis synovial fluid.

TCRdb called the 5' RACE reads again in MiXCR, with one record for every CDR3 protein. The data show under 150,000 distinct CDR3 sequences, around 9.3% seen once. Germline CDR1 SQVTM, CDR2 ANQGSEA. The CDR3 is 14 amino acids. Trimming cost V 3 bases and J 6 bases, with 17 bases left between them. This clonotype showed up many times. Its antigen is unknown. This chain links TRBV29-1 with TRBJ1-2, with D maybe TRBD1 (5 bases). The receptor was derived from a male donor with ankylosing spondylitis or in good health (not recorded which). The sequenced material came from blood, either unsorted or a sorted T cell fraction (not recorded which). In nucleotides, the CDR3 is TGCAGCGTTGAGACTGTCCCCGGGACCAATGGCTACACCTTC. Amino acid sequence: CSVETVPGTNGYTF.